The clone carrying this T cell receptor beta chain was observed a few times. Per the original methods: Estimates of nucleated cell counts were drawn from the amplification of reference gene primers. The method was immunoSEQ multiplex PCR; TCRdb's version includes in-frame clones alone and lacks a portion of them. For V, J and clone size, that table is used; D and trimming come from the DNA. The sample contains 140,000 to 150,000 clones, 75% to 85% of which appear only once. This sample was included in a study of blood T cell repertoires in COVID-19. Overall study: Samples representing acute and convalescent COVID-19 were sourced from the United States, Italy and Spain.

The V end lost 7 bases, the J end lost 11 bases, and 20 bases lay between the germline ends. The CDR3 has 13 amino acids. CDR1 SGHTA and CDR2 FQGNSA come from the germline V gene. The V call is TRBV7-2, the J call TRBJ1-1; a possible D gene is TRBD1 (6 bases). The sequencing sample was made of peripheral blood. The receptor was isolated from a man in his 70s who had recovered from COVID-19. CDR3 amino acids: CASIRGGSRIAFF. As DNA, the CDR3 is TGTGCCAGCATTAGGGGGGGCAGCCGAATCGCTTTCTTT.